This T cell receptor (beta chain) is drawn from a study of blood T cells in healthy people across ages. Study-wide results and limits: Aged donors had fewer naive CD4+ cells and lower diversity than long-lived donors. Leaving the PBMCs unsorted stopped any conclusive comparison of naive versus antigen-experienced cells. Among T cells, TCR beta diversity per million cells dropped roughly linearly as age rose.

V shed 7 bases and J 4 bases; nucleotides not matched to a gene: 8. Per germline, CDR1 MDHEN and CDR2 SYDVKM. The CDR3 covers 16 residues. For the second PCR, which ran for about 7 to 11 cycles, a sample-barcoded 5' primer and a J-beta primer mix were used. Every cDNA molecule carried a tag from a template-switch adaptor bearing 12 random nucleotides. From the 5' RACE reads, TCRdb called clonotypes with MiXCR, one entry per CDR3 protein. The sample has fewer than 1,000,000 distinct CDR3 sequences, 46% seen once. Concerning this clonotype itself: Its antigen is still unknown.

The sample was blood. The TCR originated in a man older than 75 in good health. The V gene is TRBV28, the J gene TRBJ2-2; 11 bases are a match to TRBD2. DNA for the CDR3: TGTGCCAGCATCCCCGGCGGGACTAGCGGCACCGGGGAGCTGTTTTTT. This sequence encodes CASIPGGTSGTGELFF.